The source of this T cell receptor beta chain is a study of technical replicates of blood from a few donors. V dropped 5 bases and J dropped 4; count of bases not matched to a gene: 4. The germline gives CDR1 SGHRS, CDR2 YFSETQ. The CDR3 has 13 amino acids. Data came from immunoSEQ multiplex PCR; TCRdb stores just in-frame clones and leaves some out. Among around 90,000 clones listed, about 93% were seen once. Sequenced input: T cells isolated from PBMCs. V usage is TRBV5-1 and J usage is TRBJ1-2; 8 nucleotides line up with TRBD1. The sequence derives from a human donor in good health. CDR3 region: CASSSDRGYGYTF. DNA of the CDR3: TGCGCCAGCAGTTCAGACAGGGGCTATGGCTACACCTTC. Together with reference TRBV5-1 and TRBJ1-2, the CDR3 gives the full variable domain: KAGVTQTPRYLIKTRGQQVTLSCSPISGHRSVSWYQQTPGQGLQFLFEYFSETQRNKGNFPGRFSGRQFSNSRSEMNVSTLELGDSALYLCASSSDRGYGYTFGSGTRLTVV.